The subject of this entry is one T cell receptor beta chain. V shed 3 bases, J shed 1 base, and the junction held 8 bases outside the gene matches. CDR3 length equals 18 residues. Looked up from germline, CDR1 is SGHTA and CDR2 is FQGNSA. Profiled with immunoSEQ multiplex PCR; TCRdb holds only in-frame clones, not every one. In the table there are around 45,000 clones, less than 85% of which are singletons. The data were taken from a study of radiotherapy plus CTLA-4 blockade in lung cancer. About the study: Overall, 15% to 20% of patients showed an objective response, while over 25% attained disease control.

The material sequenced was peripheral blood, taken from a patient treated with radiotherapy plus ipilimumab. The sequence was collected from a human donor with non-small cell lung cancer who had stable disease on radiotherapy plus ipilimumab. The chain joins TRBV7-2 to TRBJ2-4, with 11 bases matching TRBD2. CDR3 in amino acids: CASSFSGGVSSAKNIQYF. CDR3 coding DNA: TGTGCCAGCAGCTTTAGCGGGGGGGTATCCTCGGCCAAAAACATTCAGTACTTC.